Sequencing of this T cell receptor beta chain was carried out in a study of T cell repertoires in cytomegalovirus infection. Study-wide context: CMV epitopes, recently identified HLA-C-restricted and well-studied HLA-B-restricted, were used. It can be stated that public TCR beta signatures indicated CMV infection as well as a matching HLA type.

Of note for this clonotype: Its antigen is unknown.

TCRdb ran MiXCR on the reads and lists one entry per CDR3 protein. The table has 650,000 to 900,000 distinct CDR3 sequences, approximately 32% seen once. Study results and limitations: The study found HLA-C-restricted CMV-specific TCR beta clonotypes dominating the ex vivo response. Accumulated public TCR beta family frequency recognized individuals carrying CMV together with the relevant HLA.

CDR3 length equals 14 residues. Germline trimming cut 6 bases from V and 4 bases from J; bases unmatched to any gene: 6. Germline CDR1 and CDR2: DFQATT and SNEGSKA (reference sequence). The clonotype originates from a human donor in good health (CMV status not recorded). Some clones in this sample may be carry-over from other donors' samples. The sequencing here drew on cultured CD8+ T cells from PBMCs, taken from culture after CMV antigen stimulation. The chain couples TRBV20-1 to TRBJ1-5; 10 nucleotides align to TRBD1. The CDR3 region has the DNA TGCAGTGCCGATGGGACAGGGGATAATCAGCCCCAGCATTTT. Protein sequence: CSADGTGDNQPQHF.